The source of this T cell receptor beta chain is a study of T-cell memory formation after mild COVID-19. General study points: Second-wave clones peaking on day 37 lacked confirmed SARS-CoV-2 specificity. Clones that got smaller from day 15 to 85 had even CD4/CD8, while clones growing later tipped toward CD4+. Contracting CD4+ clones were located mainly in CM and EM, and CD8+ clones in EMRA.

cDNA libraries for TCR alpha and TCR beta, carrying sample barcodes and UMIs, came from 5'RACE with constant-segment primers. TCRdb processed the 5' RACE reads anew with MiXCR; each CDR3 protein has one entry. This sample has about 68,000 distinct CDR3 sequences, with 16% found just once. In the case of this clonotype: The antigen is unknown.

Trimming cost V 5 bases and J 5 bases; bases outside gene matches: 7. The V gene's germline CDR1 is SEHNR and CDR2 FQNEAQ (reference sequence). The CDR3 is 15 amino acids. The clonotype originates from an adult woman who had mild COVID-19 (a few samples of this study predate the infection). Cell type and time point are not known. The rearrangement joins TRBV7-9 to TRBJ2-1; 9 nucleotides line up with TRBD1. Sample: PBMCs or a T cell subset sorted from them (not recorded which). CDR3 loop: CASSTGTGMDNEQFF. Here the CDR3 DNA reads TGTGCCAGCAGCACCGGGACAGGGATGGACAATGAGCAGTTCTTC.